This T cell receptor beta chain appears in the sequencing data of a study of technical replicates of blood from several donors. TCRdb's copy holds only in-frame clones and misses some; the assay was immunoSEQ multiplex PCR. Counted here are some 79,000 clones, about 90% occurring once; the ten biggest clones make up 0.3% to 0.5%. The sequencing input was T cells isolated from PBMCs. The TCR originated in a human donor in good health. Some clones in this sample may be carry-over from other donors' samples.

In nucleotides, the CDR3 is TGTGCCAGCACCGATGAGGGACTAGAGACCCAGTACTTC. Translated: CASTDEGLETQYF. V usage is TRBV9 and J usage is TRBJ2-5, with a tentative D call TRBD2 (6 bases). This CDR3 has 13 residues. CDR1 and CDR2 (germline): SGDLS, YYNGEE. V lost 6 bases, J lost 4 bases, and 13 bases lay in between.